These T cell receptor beta chains were read from a single sample in a study of cytomegalovirus exposure and HLA in healthy donors. Assay used: immunoSEQ multiplex PCR; TCRdb lists only in-frame clones, some missing. The sample has approximately 140,000 clones, 75% to 85% seen once. The sequencing input was PBMCs. These receptor sequences come from a man aged 45-60 years in good health and CMV-seropositive. CDR3s include the opening cysteine and the closing phenylalanine or tryptophan. D genes are given only for firm matches. The size field is filled for only some rows; it gives once, few, many or a size class.

NA,NA,TRBV5-6,TRBJ2-7,TGTGCCAGCAGCTCCGGACTGACCTACGAGCAGTACTTC,CASSSGLTYEQYF
NA,TRBD2,TRBV11-1,TRBJ2-7,TGTGCCAGCAGCTTCGGCAGCGGGAGATCCTACGAGCAGTACTTC,CASSFGSGRSYEQYF
NA,NA,TRBV7-9,TRBJ1-2,TGTGCCAGCAGCTTAAACAGGGACCCAACTAACTATGGCTACACCTTC,CASSLNRDPTNYGYTF
NA,NA,TRBV7-9,TRBJ1-1,TGTTCCAGCAGCTTAGGGCAGTCGAACACTGAAGCTTTCTTT,CSSSLGQSNTEAFF
NA,NA,TRBV27,TRBJ2-7,TGTGCCAGCAGTTTATCGGGTAGCGGTTTTTACGAGCAGTACTTC,CASSLSGSGFYEQYF
NA,TRBD1,TRBV11-2,TRBJ1-2,TGTGCCAGCAGCCTAGACAGGGGCTACTATGGCTACACCTTC,CASSLDRGYYGYTF
NA,TRBD2,TRBV23-1,TRBJ2-5,TGCGCCAGCAGTCAGGGGGGGAGGGGTGGGCCCGGCGAGACCCAGTACTTC,CASSQGGRGGPGETQYF
NA,TRBD2,TRBV4-1,TRBJ2-1,TGCGCCAGCAGCACAACCTCAGCTCAGACTAGCTTCGTGGGTGAGCAGTTCTTC,CASSTTSAQTSFVGEQFF
NA,NA,TRBV27,TRBJ2-1,TGTGCCGCCCCCCCCCACAGGCACAATGAGCAGTTCTTC,CAAPPHRHNEQFF
once,NA,TRBV30,TRBJ2-3,TGTGCATCCGGGACAACAGATACGCAGTATTTT,CASGTTDTQYF
once,NA,TRBV18,TRBJ2-7,TGTGCCAGCTCACCAGGGGGCACCCGGGCGGGCGAGCAGTACTTC,CASSPGGTRAGEQYF
NA,NA,TRBV27,TRBJ1-5,TGTGCCAGCAGCCATAGCAATCAGCCCCAGCATTTT,CASSHSNQPQHF
NA,NA,TRBV6-1,TRBJ2-5,TGTGCCAGCAGTGAAGCGGGAGGCCGGTCGGGGGAGACCCAGTACTTC,CASSEAGGRSGETQYF
NA,TRBD1,TRBV30,TRBJ1-3,TGTGCCTGGTTCCGGACAGGCTCTGGAAACACCATATATTTT,CAWFRTGSGNTIYF
NA,TRBD2,TRBV4-1,TRBJ2-5,TGCGCCAGCAGCCCCCGGGGGGTCCGGGAGACCCAGTACTTC,CASSPRGVRETQYF
NA,TRBD2,TRBV30,TRBJ2-1,TGTGCCTGGAGTGTACGTAGTACTAGCGGGACTAATGAGCAGTTCTTC,CAWSVRSTSGTNEQFF
NA,TRBD1,TRBV29-1,TRBJ2-2,TGCAGCGTTGAAGGAGACAGGGGAACCGGGGAGCTGTTTTTT,CSVEGDRGTGELFF
NA,NA,TRBV6-6,TRBJ2-7,TGTGCCAGCAGTGACATCGACGAGCAGTACTTC,CASSDIDEQYF
NA,TRBD1,TRBV25-1,TRBJ2-5,TGTGCCAGCAGTGAACCTCCTGACAGGGGGTTCCAAGAGACCCAGTACTTC,CASSEPPDRGFQETQYF
NA,NA,TRBV6-6,TRBJ2-1,TGTGCCAGCAGTTACTCTTGGGGGCGGGAGTGGAATGAGCAGTTCTTC,CASSYSWGREWNEQFF
NA,TRBD1,TRBV6-1,TRBJ1-1,TGTGCCAGCAGTGCTAAGCCAAGGGACAGCGAGAACACTGAAGCTTTCTTT,CASSAKPRDSENTEAFF
NA,TRBD1,TRBV7-9,TRBJ2-7,TGTGCCAGCAGCTTATGGGACAGGACCTACGAGCAGTACTTC,CASSLWDRTYEQYF
NA,TRBD2,TRBV4-1,TRBJ2-2,TGCGCCAGCAGCCAAGATACTAGCGGGCGCTCCACCGGGGAGCTGTTTTTT,CASSQDTSGRSTGELFF
NA,NA,TRBV5-1,TRBJ2-1,TGCGCCAGCAGCTTGGCGTCAGTCAATGAGCAGTTCTTC,CASSLASVNEQFF
NA,TRBD1,TRBV4-1,TRBJ1-2,TGCGCCAGCAGCCAGGACAGGGGGATCTATGGCTACACCTTC,CASSQDRGIYGYTF
NA,TRBD2,TRBV30,TRBJ2-1,TGTGCCTGGAATCGTCCCCTGCCGGGACTAGCGGGAGGCAATGAGCAGTTCTTC,CAWNRPLPGLAGGNEQFF
NA,NA,TRBV7-2,TRBJ2-1,TGTGCCAGCAGCTTAGCGGCCACCTACAATGAGCAGTTCTTC,CASSLAATYNEQFF
NA,TRBD2,TRBV7-9,TRBJ2-1,TGTGCCAGCAGCTTTATGGCTAGCGGGAGTGATGAGCAGTTCTTC,CASSFMASGSDEQFF
NA,TRBD2,TRBV10-2,TRBJ2-7,TGCGCCAGCAGAGAGCGGGAGGGCCTTCTGGTCTACGAGCAGTACTTC,CASREREGLLVYEQYF
few,NA,TRBV7-9,TRBJ1-5,TGTGCCAGCAGCGGCCGGGTCCTTAAACTATACTACTGCAATCAGCCCCAGCATTTT,CASSGRVLKLYYCNQPQHF
NA,NA,TRBV5-1,TRBJ2-3,TGCGCCAGCAGCTTGTCGACAGGAGGCACAGATACGCAGTATTTT,CASSLSTGGTDTQYF